A selection of T cell receptor beta chains follows, all from one sample in a study of blood T cell repertoires in COVID-19. Profiled with immunoSEQ multiplex PCR; TCRdb holds only in-frame clones, not every one. The sample yields over 300,000 clones, 70% to 90% seen once. The specimen sequenced was PBMCs or T cells enriched from blood (not recorded which). The source is a woman between 40 and 50 years old who had recovered from COVID-19. The CDR3 runs from the conserved cysteine through the conserved F or W. Each record gives: CDR3 DNA, CDR3 protein, V gene, J gene, D gene, clone size. The D gene is left open where the match is weak. Clone size is stated in some rows and not others, as once, few, many or a class when expanded.

CDR3 DNA: TGTGCCAGCTGTCAACAGGCAAACACCGGGGAGCTGTTTTTT; CDR3 protein: CASCQQANTGELFF; V gene: TRBV7-2; J gene: TRBJ2-2; D gene: NA; clone size: NA
CDR3 DNA: TGTGCCAGCAGTACGACAGGGGGGGCTGAAGCTTTCTTT; CDR3 protein: CASSTTGGAEAFF; V gene: TRBV6-5; J gene: TRBJ1-1; D gene: TRBD1; clone size: NA
CDR3 DNA: TGTGCCAGCGGGAGGGGACGGCCCAATGAAAAACTGTTTTTT; CDR3 protein: CASGRGRPNEKLFF; V gene: TRBV6-5; J gene: TRBJ1-4; D gene: NA; clone size: NA
CDR3 DNA: TGTGCCAGCAGCTCCCAACAGGGGAACACCGGGGAGCTGTTTTTT; CDR3 protein: CASSSQQGNTGELFF; V gene: TRBV7-3; J gene: TRBJ2-2; D gene: NA; clone size: few
CDR3 DNA: TGTGCCAGCGCGTTTGGACACCAGAACACTGAAGCTTTCTTT; CDR3 protein: CASAFGHQNTEAFF; V gene: TRBV11-3; J gene: TRBJ1-1; D gene: NA; clone size: NA
CDR3 DNA: TGTGCCAGCAGGGGGGGGGACAAGAACACTGAAGCTTTCTTT; CDR3 protein: CASRGGDKNTEAFF; V gene: TRBV2; J gene: TRBJ1-1; D gene: NA; clone size: NA
CDR3 DNA: TGCGCCAGCAGCCAAGACTCGTTGCTAGCCCCCTACAATGAGCAGTTCTTC; CDR3 protein: CASSQDSLLAPYNEQFF; V gene: TRBV4-3; J gene: TRBJ2-1; D gene: NA; clone size: NA
CDR3 DNA: TGTGCCTCAAGGGGGCTAAAGGGCTACACCTTC; CDR3 protein: CASRGLKGYTF; V gene: TRBV30; J gene: TRBJ1-2; D gene: TRBD1; clone size: NA
CDR3 DNA: TGTGCCACCAGTGATTTCTCTAAGGGGGGACTAGCGGGGATTAATGAGCAGTTCTTC; CDR3 protein: CATSDFSKGGLAGINEQFF; V gene: TRBV24-1; J gene: TRBJ2-1; D gene: TRBD2; clone size: NA
CDR3 DNA: TGTGCCAGCAGCTACTTGACTAGCGGGGGGATGAATGAGCAGTTCTTC; CDR3 protein: CASSYLTSGGMNEQFF; V gene: TRBV3-1/TRBV3-2; J gene: TRBJ2-1; D gene: TRBD2; clone size: NA
CDR3 DNA: TGTGCCAGCAGCCAGATAGGAGGGACTAGCGGGAGGGAGACCCAGTACTTC; CDR3 protein: CASSQIGGTSGRETQYF; V gene: TRBV5-6; J gene: TRBJ2-5; D gene: TRBD2; clone size: NA
CDR3 DNA: TGTGCCAGTAGTAAGTCCGGGACACCTGAAAAACTGTTTTTT; CDR3 protein: CASSKSGTPEKLFF; V gene: TRBV19; J gene: TRBJ1-4; D gene: NA; clone size: NA
CDR3 DNA: TGTGCCTCAGGAGGGGACCGTCAGCCCCAGCATTTT; CDR3 protein: CASGGDRQPQHF; V gene: TRBV30; J gene: TRBJ1-5; D gene: NA; clone size: NA
CDR3 DNA: TGTGCCTGGAGTGTCTGGACAGGGAAGGATGAGCAGTTCTTC; CDR3 protein: CAWSVWTGKDEQFF; V gene: TRBV30; J gene: TRBJ2-1; D gene: TRBD1; clone size: NA
CDR3 DNA: TGCAGCGTTGACGGGACAGGGGGAAATGTTTACGAGCAGTACTTC; CDR3 protein: CSVDGTGGNVYEQYF; V gene: TRBV29-1; J gene: TRBJ2-7; D gene: TRBD1; clone size: NA
CDR3 DNA: TGTGCCAGTTCTGGCAGGTACGGCTCCTCGGGGTATAATTCACCCCTCCACTTT; CDR3 protein: CASSGRYGSSGYNSPLHF; V gene: TRBV28; J gene: TRBJ1-6; D gene: NA; clone size: NA
CDR3 DNA: TGTGCCAGCAGGAATGAGGGGGAACGTTCACCCCTCCACTTT; CDR3 protein: CASRNEGERSPLHF; V gene: TRBV5-6; J gene: TRBJ1-6; D gene: NA; clone size: NA
CDR3 DNA: TGTGCCAGCAGTCCCCAAGGGGCGAACACCGGGGAGCTGTTTTTT; CDR3 protein: CASSPQGANTGELFF; V gene: TRBV27; J gene: TRBJ2-2; D gene: NA; clone size: NA
CDR3 DNA: TGTGCCAGCAGCAGTCAACTAGCGTCTCACTACAATGAGCAATTCTTC; CDR3 protein: CASSSQLASHYNEQFF; V gene: TRBV5-4; J gene: TRBJ2-1; D gene: TRBD2; clone size: NA
CDR3 DNA: TGTGCCTGGAGTGTAAGGAGTGGAGGGGAAAAACTGTTTTTT; CDR3 protein: CAWSVRSGGEKLFF; V gene: TRBV30; J gene: TRBJ1-4; D gene: NA; clone size: few
CDR3 DNA: TGTGCCAGCAGTGATGTTCCTCTCGGCACAGATACGCAGTATTTT; CDR3 protein: CASSDVPLGTDTQYF; V gene: TRBV6-1; J gene: TRBJ2-3; D gene: NA; clone size: NA
CDR3 DNA: TGTGCCAGCAGGGTAGCTGGCGACAGGGTGTTAGGTGGCTACACCTTC; CDR3 protein: CASRVAGDRVLGGYTF; V gene: TRBV2; J gene: TRBJ1-2; D gene: TRBD1; clone size: NA
CDR3 DNA: TGCAGCGTTGAAACTAGGTCCCAAGAGACCCAGTACTTC; CDR3 protein: CSVETRSQETQYF; V gene: TRBV29-1; J gene: TRBJ2-5; D gene: NA; clone size: NA
CDR3 DNA: TGTGCCAGCAGGCCGGGACAGGGGACCTATGGCTACACCTTC; CDR3 protein: CASRPGQGTYGYTF; V gene: TRBV6-5; J gene: TRBJ1-2; D gene: TRBD1; clone size: NA
CDR3 DNA: TGCGCCAGCAGCTTCAGGGACAGACGCACAGATACGCAGTATTTT; CDR3 protein: CASSFRDRRTDTQYF; V gene: TRBV5-1; J gene: TRBJ2-3; D gene: TRBD1; clone size: NA
CDR3 DNA: TGTGCCAGCAGCACCAGACTAGCGAAGTTGGCGGGGTACGAGCAGTACTTC; CDR3 protein: CASSTRLAKLAGYEQYF; V gene: TRBV7-8; J gene: TRBJ2-7; D gene: TRBD2; clone size: NA
CDR3 DNA: TGTGCCAGCAGTTGGGCCCCGGAGACAGATGTGGGGAACACCATATATTTT; CDR3 protein: CASSWAPETDVGNTIYF; V gene: TRBV7-2; J gene: TRBJ1-3; D gene: NA; clone size: NA
CDR3 DNA: TGTGCCAGCAGCTTAGCGCCCCCAGGAGCGGGGGGTTACGAGCAGTACTTC; CDR3 protein: CASSLAPPGAGGYEQYF; V gene: TRBV7-8; J gene: TRBJ2-7; D gene: TRBD2; clone size: NA
CDR3 DNA: TGCGCCAGCAGCCAAAGAGCGGGAGGATCACAAGAGACCCAGTACTTC; CDR3 protein: CASSQRAGGSQETQYF; V gene: TRBV4-3; J gene: TRBJ2-5; D gene: TRBD2; clone size: NA
CDR3 DNA: TGTGCCAGTAGTAATCAGGCAGGGGGCTACGAGCAGTACTTC; CDR3 protein: CASSNQAGGYEQYF; V gene: TRBV19; J gene: TRBJ2-7; D gene: TRBD1; clone size: NA
CDR3 DNA: TGTGCCAGCAGTGACATTAGCTCCTACAATGAGCAGTTCTTC; CDR3 protein: CASSDISSYNEQFF; V gene: TRBV2; J gene: TRBJ2-1; D gene: NA; clone size: NA
CDR3 DNA: TGTGCCAGCAGCCTAGGAGGGAGAGGGGGGGACGAGCAGTACTTC; CDR3 protein: CASSLGGRGGDEQYF; V gene: TRBV11-2; J gene: TRBJ2-7; D gene: NA; clone size: once
CDR3 DNA: TGTGCCAGCATGCGGGGAAGGGGGCGCTACGAGCAGTACTTC; CDR3 protein: CASMRGRGRYEQYF; V gene: TRBV5-6; J gene: TRBJ2-7; D gene: NA; clone size: NA
CDR3 DNA: TGTGCCAGCAGTGACGCGGGGAATCTTAATGAAAAACTGTTTTTT; CDR3 protein: CASSDAGNLNEKLFF; V gene: TRBV6-1; J gene: TRBJ1-4; D gene: NA; clone size: once
CDR3 DNA: TGTGCCAGCAGCTTCTATCTCCTAGCGGGAGGGCCAAATGAGCAGTTCTTC; CDR3 protein: CASSFYLLAGGPNEQFF; V gene: TRBV11-3; J gene: TRBJ2-1; D gene: TRBD2; clone size: NA
CDR3 DNA: TGTGCCAGCAGCTCAAGTTCCGATCGGCTGTTTTTT; CDR3 protein: CASSSSSDRLFF; V gene: TRBV7-2; J gene: TRBJ1-4; D gene: NA; clone size: NA
CDR3 DNA: TGTGCCAGTAGAGCTCTAGCGGGAGGGCCAGAGACCCAGTACTTC; CDR3 protein: CASRALAGGPETQYF; V gene: TRBV19; J gene: TRBJ2-5; D gene: TRBD2; clone size: NA
CDR3 DNA: TGTGCCAGCAGCTTAGAACTAGCTGTGAGCTCCTACAATGAGCAGTTCTTC; CDR3 protein: CASSLELAVSSYNEQFF; V gene: TRBV7-9; J gene: TRBJ2-1; D gene: NA; clone size: NA
CDR3 DNA: TGTGCCAGCAGGCTACTTAGCGGAAGCTCCTACAATGAGCAGTTCTTC; CDR3 protein: CASRLLSGSSYNEQFF; V gene: TRBV9; J gene: TRBJ2-1; D gene: NA; clone size: once
CDR3 DNA: TGTGCCAGCAGCTTACTGAACGGGGCACCCCTCCACTTT; CDR3 protein: CASSLLNGAPLHF; V gene: TRBV7-3; J gene: TRBJ1-6; D gene: NA; clone size: NA
CDR3 DNA: TGTGTCCTGTGGGGACTAGCGGGAGGGTGGGGCACCGGGGAGCTGTTTTTT; CDR3 protein: CVLWGLAGGWGTGELFF; V gene: TRBV19; J gene: TRBJ2-2; D gene: TRBD2; clone size: NA
CDR3 DNA: TGCGCCAGCAGCCAAGGGCGAGGGGGATACGAGCAGTACTTC; CDR3 protein: CASSQGRGGYEQYF; V gene: TRBV4-3; J gene: TRBJ2-7; D gene: NA; clone size: NA